The 4 T cell receptor beta chains below all came from one sample that was sequenced in a study of shared clonotypes between healthy human individuals. TCRdb keeps only in-frame clones here, not all; method: immunoSEQ multiplex PCR. Of over a million clones in the sample, about 77% are singletons; the top ten hold approximately 1.5%. Material: memory CD4+ T cells sorted from blood. Subset meaning: CD45RA-negative fraction. The receptors here all came from a man aged 18 to 35 in good health.

V usage is TRBV10-1 and J usage is TRBJ2-3; D possibly matches TRBD1 or TRBD2 (5 bases each). The germline V gene encodes CDR1 WNHNN and CDR2 SYGVQD (reference sequence). CDR3 length equals 14 residues. Trimming cost V 3 bases and J 2 bases, with 9 bases left between them. The CDR3 DNA is TGCGCCAGCAGTGAAGAGGGGCCCACAGATACGCAGTATTTT. Residues: CASSEEGPTDTQYF.

The chain couples TRBV6-4 to TRBJ1-4; tentatively, D is TRBD1 (5 bases). Per germline, CDR1 MRHNA and CDR2 SNTAGT. The V gene lost 8 bases and the J gene lost 5 bases, with 12 bases spanning the gap. The CDR3 totals 13 residues. The CDR3 region is CASLHRLNEKLFF. CDR3 DNA sequence: TGTGCCAGCCTTCACAGGCTGAATGAAAAACTGTTTTTT.

CDR3 nucleotide sequence: TGTGCCAGCAGCATGTACTTGGCGGGAGGGTTGCACGAGCAGTACTTC. Residues: CASSMYLAGGLHEQYF. V is TRBV25-1 and J is TRBJ2-7; 9 bases fit TRBD2. The CDR3 covers 16 residues. Germline-derived CDR1 and CDR2 are MGHDK and SYGVNS. The ends lost 6 bases at V and 5 bases at J; junction bases unmatched: 14.

The chain uses TRBV5-1 and TRBJ2-3; D not certain. The germline V gene encodes CDR1 SGHRS and CDR2 YFSETQ. There are 13 residues in the CDR3. The V end was cut by 1 base, the J end by 1 base, with 4 bases between. CDR3 DNA: TGCGCCAGCAGCTTGTCCCGCACAGATACGCAGTATTTT. Amino acids: CASSLSRTDTQYF.